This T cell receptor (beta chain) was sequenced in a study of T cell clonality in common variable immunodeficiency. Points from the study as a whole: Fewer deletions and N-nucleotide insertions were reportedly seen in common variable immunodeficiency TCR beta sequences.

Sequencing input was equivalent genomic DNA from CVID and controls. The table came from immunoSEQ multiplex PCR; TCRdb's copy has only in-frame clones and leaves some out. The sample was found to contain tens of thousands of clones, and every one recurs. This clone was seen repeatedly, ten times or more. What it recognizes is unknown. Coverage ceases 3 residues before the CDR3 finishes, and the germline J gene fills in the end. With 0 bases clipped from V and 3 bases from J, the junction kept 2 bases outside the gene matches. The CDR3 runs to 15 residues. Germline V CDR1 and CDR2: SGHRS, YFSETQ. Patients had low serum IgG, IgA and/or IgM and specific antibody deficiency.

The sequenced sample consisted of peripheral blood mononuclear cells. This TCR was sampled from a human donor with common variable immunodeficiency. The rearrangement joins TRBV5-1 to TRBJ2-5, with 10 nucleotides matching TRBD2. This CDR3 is CASSLVLAGEETQYF. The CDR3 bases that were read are TGCGCCAGCAGCTTGGTGCTAGCGGGGGAAGAGACC.